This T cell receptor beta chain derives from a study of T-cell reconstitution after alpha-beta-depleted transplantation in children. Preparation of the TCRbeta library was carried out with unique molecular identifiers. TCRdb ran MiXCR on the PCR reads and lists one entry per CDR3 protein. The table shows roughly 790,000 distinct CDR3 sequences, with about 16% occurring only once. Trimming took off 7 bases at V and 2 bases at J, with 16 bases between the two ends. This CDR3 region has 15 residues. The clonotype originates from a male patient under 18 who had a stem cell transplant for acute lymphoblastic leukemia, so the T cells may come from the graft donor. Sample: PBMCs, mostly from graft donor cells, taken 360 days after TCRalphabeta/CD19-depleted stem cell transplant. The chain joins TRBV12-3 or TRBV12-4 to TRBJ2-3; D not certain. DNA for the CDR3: TGTGCCAGCACCCGTTTTGACTCATACACAGATACGCAGTATTTT. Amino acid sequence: CASTRFDSYTDTQYF.